This entry is about one T cell receptor beta chain. Trimming removed 8 bases at V and 0 bases at J, with 14 bases between. Germline CDR1 and CDR2: MNHEY and SMNVEV (reference sequence). The CDR3 runs 14 residues. The repertoire was sequenced with immunoSEQ multiplex PCR; TCRdb's copy has only in-frame clones and lacks some. The table has hundreds of thousands of clones, nearly 90% seen once. These data belong to a study of blood T cell repertoires in COVID-19. The clonotype originates from a woman between 18 and 30 years old with acute COVID-19. Sequenced sample: PBMCs or T cells enriched from blood (not recorded which). This chain uses TRBV27 with TRBJ2-7; no reliable D call. CDR3 protein: CASLRLGSSYEQYF. The CDR3, as DNA: TGTGCCAGCCTCCGCCTTGGCAGCTCCTACGAGCAGTACTTC.